The TCR beta chain under discussion was sequenced for a study of naive and memory T cell subsets. General study points: Naive and memory subsets had different power law exponents for TCR abundance.

For this clonotype: The antigen is not known.

Two oligonucleotides, mixed equimolar, formed the beta constant-region primer covering TRBC1 and TRBC2. TCRdb redid the calling of the UMI-ligation and nested PCR reads with MiXCR, one entry per CDR3 protein. The sample includes around 30,000 distinct CDR3 sequences, about 10% of them seen just once. CD45RA-CD27- cells were effector memory; CD45RA+CD27- cells were EMRA. V shed 5 bases, J shed 2 bases, and the junction held 7 bases outside the gene matches. The germline CDR1 and CDR2 sequences are PRHDT and FYEKMQ (reference sequence). This CDR3 has 15 amino acids. The sequence was collected from a human donor in good health. The material sequenced was effector memory CD4+ T cells from blood. The subset is: effector memory, CD45RA- CD27-. The V gene is TRBV13, the J gene TRBJ2-7, with 9 bases aligning to TRBD1. The CDR3 loop is CASSRGQGKPYEQYF. The CDR3 DNA reads TGTGCCAGCAGCCGGGGACAGGGAAAGCCCTACGAGCAGTACTTC.